This T cell receptor beta chain was captured in a study of shared clonotypes between healthy human individuals. The repertoire was sequenced with immunoSEQ multiplex PCR; TCRdb's copy has only in-frame clones and lacks some. Of about 2.3 million clones listed, around 92% were seen once; the top ten hold 0.37%. Germline assignment: CDR1 SGHRS and CDR2 YFSETQ. Trimming at V came to 1 base and at J to 2 bases, leaving 3 bases not matched to a gene. The CDR3 extends over 15 amino acids. As to this clone: The antigen is undetermined. The same CDR3 also results from other DNA sequences found in this sample.

Study results and caveats: Investigators collected only blood, and repertoires in tissues likely differ. Relative to their counterparts shared across all four donors, non-shared clonotypes exhibited diminished generation probabilities.

There were no recent acute infections or vaccinations among the donors, who were healthy HIV-negative adults. Every donor, a Caucasian adult, lived in Nashville, Tennessee. The origin of this receptor is a man aged 18 to 29 in good health. Some clones in this sample may be carry-over from other donors' samples. The sample consisted of naive CD4+ T cells from PBMCs. Subset specified: CD45RA+ positively selected. This chain links TRBV5-1 with TRBJ2-5; 9 bases fit TRBD2. CDR3 sequence (DNA): TGCGCCAGCAGCTTGCCGACTAGCGGTCAAGAGACCCAGTACTTC. This translates into CASSLPTSGQETQYF.